This TCR beta chain was identified during a study of T cell responses to AZD1222 COVID-19 vaccine. Study results and limitations: CD4 TCRs linked to vaccination spanned spike, dominating at 160-218 and 743-854. Reportedly, close to half of spike-specific TCRs are directed against unmutated variant regions.

The CDR3 consists of 16 residues. The V gene end was trimmed by 3 bases and the J gene end by 7 bases; junction bases not matched to a gene: 9. The germline V gene has CDR1 ENHRY and CDR2 SYGVKD. Only in-frame clones appear in the TCRdb table, and some are missing; sequencing was by immunoSEQ multiplex PCR. The sample lists 35,000 to 50,000 clones, around 80% seen once, with 20% to 25% in the top ten. A remark on this clone: The antigen is unknown.

This sequence was found in an adult who received the MenACWY meningococcal vaccine as a control. The chain combines TRBV10-3 with TRBJ1-2, with TRBD1 identical over 12 bases. The sample consisted of peripheral blood, taken 28 days after the second dose of the MenACWY control vaccine. CDR3 protein: CAISDPGTGGMGGYTF. The CDR3 DNA is TGTGCCATCAGTGATCCCGGGACAGGGGGCATGGGTGGCTACACCTTC.